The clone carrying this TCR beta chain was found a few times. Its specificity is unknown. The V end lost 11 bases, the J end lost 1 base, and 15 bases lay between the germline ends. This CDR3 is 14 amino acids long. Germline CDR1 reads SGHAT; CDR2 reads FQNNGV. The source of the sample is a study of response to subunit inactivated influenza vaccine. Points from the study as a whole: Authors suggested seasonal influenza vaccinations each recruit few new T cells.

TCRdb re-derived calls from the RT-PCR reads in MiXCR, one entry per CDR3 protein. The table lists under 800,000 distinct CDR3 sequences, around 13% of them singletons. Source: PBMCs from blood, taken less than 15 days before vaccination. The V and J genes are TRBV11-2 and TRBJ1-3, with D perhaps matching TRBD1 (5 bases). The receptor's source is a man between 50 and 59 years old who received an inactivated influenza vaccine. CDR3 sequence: CASESRQSGNTIYF. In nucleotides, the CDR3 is TGTGCCTCCGAGAGTCGACAGTCTGGAAACACCATATATTTT.